The clone carrying this TCR beta chain was recorded at least ten times. The antigen is unknown. Trimming cost V 3 bases and J 6 bases; bases outside gene matches: 3. This CDR3 contains 15 residues. CDR1 is SGHDN, CDR2 FVKESK, per germline. This sample stems from a study of type 1 regulatory T cells. The study, taken as a whole, reports: Compared with non-type 1 regulatory T cells, type 1 regulatory T cells showed a more restricted TCR repertoire.

A single record per CDR3 protein comes from TCRdb applying MiXCR to the reads. Of 55,000 to 65,000 distinct CDR3 sequences in the sample, approximately 60% were seen once. The sample was cultured non-Tr1 T cells, either the whole culture or a sorted T cell fraction (not recorded which). This TCR derives from a human donor in good health. The rearrangement uses TRBV14 and TRBJ2-1, with 12 bases identical to TRBD2. This CDR3 reads CASSQTSGSSNEQFF. CDR3 nucleotides: TGTGCCAGCAGCCAGACTAGCGGGAGTAGCAATGAGCAGTTCTTC.